This TCR beta chain was sequenced during a study of PD-1 blockade in classical Hodgkin lymphoma. This CDR3 region has 14 residues. The germline gives CDR1 SGHNT, CDR2 YYREEE (reference sequence). The V end was cut by 1 base, the J end by 6 bases, with 8 bases between. Details on this clone: Its antigen remains unknown.

Whole-study results and caveats: By cycle point C4D1, TCR diversity had risen significantly in CD4+ cells (but not CD8+ cells).

The repertoire was sequenced with immunoSEQ multiplex PCR; TCRdb's copy has only in-frame clones and lacks some. Among 25,000 to 40,000 clones listed, about four fifths were seen once. Each and every patient relapsed after autologous stem cell transplantation, and patients got differing brentuximab vedotin exposure. Best overall response was complete response, partial response or progressive disease in these relapsed/refractory classical Hodgkin lymphoma patients. The TCR comes from a human donor with classical Hodgkin lymphoma. Source: peripheral blood mononuclear cells (PBMCs), taken at baseline. V and J are TRBV5-4 and TRBJ1-6; D is uncertain. CDR3 in DNA: TGTGCCAGCAGCTTGCGACAAAGTAATTCACCCCTCCACTTT. It codes for CASSLRQSNSPLHF.